This passage covers 29 T cell receptor beta chains from one sample sequenced in a study of T-cell reconstitution after alpha-beta-depleted transplantation in children. Using unique molecular identifiers, the investigators prepared the TCRbeta library. Each CDR3 protein is one row after TCRdb ran MiXCR on the PCR reads. The sample yields 150,000 to 200,000 distinct CDR3 sequences, about 14% seen once. The sample in question was PBMCs from the stem cell graft donor, obtained from the stem cell graft. The origin of the receptors is a human donor who donated a stem cell graft to a child with acute lymphoblastic leukemia.

The gene calls are TRBV20-1 and TRBJ2-1, with 8 bases matching TRBD2. The germline CDR1 and CDR2 sequences are DFQATT and SNEGSKA (reference sequence). V gave up 3 bases and J gave up 5 bases; unmatched junction bases: 6. This CDR3 has 14 amino acids. The CDR3 here is CSASSGLANNEQFF. In DNA, the CDR3 is TGCAGTGCTAGTTCCGGACTAGCCAACAATGAGCAGTTCTTC.

V is TRBV6-2 or TRBV6-3 and J is TRBJ1-1; 9 positions agree with TRBD1. Germline trimming cut 2 bases from V and 4 bases from J; bases unmatched to any gene: 8. Germline V gene sequence: CDR1 MNHEY, CDR2 SVGEGT. The CDR3 has 16 residues. CDR3 protein: CASSYARQGVVTEAFF. The CDR3 DNA sequence: TGTGCCAGCAGTTACGCCCGACAGGGGGTGGTCACTGAAGCTTTCTTT.

This clonotype was picked up many times. This rearrangement joins TRBV20-1 to TRBJ2-3; 8 bases fit TRBD2. The CDR3 has 16 amino acids. J was trimmed by 3 bases and V by 4 bases; bases with no gene match: 12. The germline V gene encodes CDR1 DFQATT and CDR2 SNEGSKA (reference sequence). CDR3 DNA sequence: TGCAGTGCTACTAGCGGGTCACCCGGGGGTACAGATACGCAGTATTTT. Its translation is CSATSGSPGGTDTQYF.

Ten or more counts support this clonotype. The chain combines TRBV7-8 with TRBJ2-2; D gene ambiguous. The V end lost 8 bases, the J end lost 2 bases, and 12 bases lay between the germline ends. This CDR3 spans 14 amino acids. Germline CDR1 is SGHVS and CDR2 is FQNEAQ. This chain's CDR3 is CASRLFHNTGELFF. CDR3 coding DNA: TGTGCCAGCCGCCTTTTTCATAACACCGGGGAGCTGTTTTTT. Drawing the rest from reference TRBV7-8 and TRBJ2-2, the complete variable domain is GAGVSQSPRYKVAKRGQDVALRCDPISGHVSLFWYQQALGQGPEFLTYFQNEAQLDKSGLPSDRFFAERPEGSVSTLKIQRTQQEDSAVYLCASRLFHNTGELFFGEGSRLTVL.

Many counts were recorded for this clonotype. This chain joins TRBV20-1 and TRBJ2-3; D call uncertain. The CDR3 is 14 residues long. Germline CDR1 reads DFQATT; CDR2 reads SNEGSKA (reference sequence). Trimming shortened V by 5 bases and J by 2 bases, and 14 bases separated the two germline ends. The CDR3 sequence is CSALKDPYTDTQYF. The DNA for the CDR3 is TGCAGTGCTCTGAAAGACCCCTACACAGATACGCAGTATTTT.

Many counts were recorded for this clonotype. The V call is TRBV5-1, the J call TRBJ2-2, with D perhaps TRBD2 (5 bases). The length of the CDR3 is 15 residues. Trimming took 4 bases from V and 0 from J, leaving 10 bases between them. Germline CDR1 is SGHRS and CDR2 is YFSETQ. The CDR3 bases are TGCGCCAGCAGCCTTCGGACTGCGAACACCGGGGAGCTGTTTTTT. Its translation: CASSLRTANTGELFF. Looking up the rest from reference TRBV5-1 and TRBJ2-2 gives the full variable domain: KAGVTQTPRYLIKTRGQQVTLSCSPISGHRSVSWYQQTPGQGLQFLFEYFSETQRNKGNFPGRFSGRQFSNSRSEMNVSTLELGDSALYLCASSLRTANTGELFFGEGSRLTVL.

This clonotype came up a few times. The CDR3 region is CSAPRGETQYF. In DNA, the CDR3 is TGCAGTGCCCCAAGGGGAGAGACCCAGTACTTC. The chain couples TRBV20-1 to TRBJ2-5; maybe TRBD1 (5 bases). V lost 6 bases to trimming and J lost 4 bases, with 9 bases between them. CDR1 DFQATT and CDR2 SNEGSKA come from the germline V gene (reference sequence). The CDR3 is 11 residues long.

The sample holds many counts of this clonotype. The chain carries TRBV10-3 and TRBJ2-3, with unresolved D. The germline V gene has CDR1 ENHRY and CDR2 SYGVKD. The CDR3 has 11 residues. The germline V and J ends were trimmed by 3 bases and 3 bases, with 1 base remaining between them. CDR3 sequence: CAISETDTQYF. The CDR3 DNA reads TGTGCCATCAGTGAAACAGATACGCAGTATTTT.

This clonotype showed up many times. The rearrangement uses TRBV10-1 and TRBJ2-3, with TRBD2 identical over 8 bases. This CDR3 spans 16 amino acids. Trimming removed 6 bases from V and 0 bases from J; junction bases left unmatched: 8. The germline V gene has CDR1 WNHNN and CDR2 SYGVQD (reference sequence). CDR3 DNA: TGCGCCAGCAGCGCTTATCGGGGGGGGAGCACAGATACGCAGTATTTT. It encodes CASSAYRGGSTDTQYF.

Comment on this clonotype: A much larger clone sits a single nucleotide away, making a read error possible. The chain employs TRBV20-1 and TRBJ1-1; D call uncertain. From germline, CDR1 is DFQATT and CDR2 SNEGSKA (reference sequence). V was trimmed by 6 bases and J by 5 bases, leaving 19 bases between them. The CDR3 covers 14 residues. The CDR3: CSAREAWGETEAFF. CDR3 nucleotide sequence: TGCAGTGCCCGTGAGGCATGGGGAGAAACTGAAGCTTTCTTT.

At least ten counts were recorded for this clonotype. The CDR3 coding sequence is TGTGCCAGCAGTTCCCGATTCGACTGGGCCAACGTCCTGACTTTC. It yields the protein CASSSRFDWANVLTF. The chain uses TRBV27 and TRBJ2-6; D is ambiguous. This CDR3 contains 15 residues. Trimming stripped 4 bases from V and 5 bases from J, with 12 bases between. The germline V gene encodes CDR1 MNHEY and CDR2 SMNVEV (reference sequence). Using reference TRBV27 and TRBJ2-6 for the parts outside the CDR3, the full variable domain is EAQVTQNPRYLITVTGKKLTVTCSQNMNHEYMSWYRQDPGLGLRQIYYSMNVEVTDKGDVPEGYKVSRKEKRNFPLILESPSPNQTSLYFCASSSRFDWANVLTFGAGSRLTVL.

This clonotype was picked up many times. The V call is TRBV11-1, the J call TRBJ2-1, with 10 bases that match TRBD2. Germline lookup yields CDR1 SGHAT and CDR2 FQDESV (reference sequence). This CDR3 has 18 residues. Germline trimming cut 5 bases from V and 4 bases from J; bases unmatched to any gene: 14. The DNA for the CDR3 is TGTGCCAGCAGCGAAATGGGGGGTAGCGGGAGGAGTTACAATGAGCAGTTCTTC. This codes for CASSEMGGSGRSYNEQFF.

This clonotype has a handful of counts. The V and J genes are TRBV7-9 and TRBJ1-1; D call uncertain. This CDR3 has 13 residues. Germline lookup yields CDR1 SEHNR and CDR2 FQNEAQ (reference sequence). V was cut by 3 bases and J by 4 bases, with 9 bases left in between. This chain's CDR3 is CASSLGSGTEAFF. The CDR3, as DNA: TGTGCCAGCAGCTTGGGTTCGGGCACTGAAGCTTTCTTT. Complete variable domain (other parts from reference TRBV7-9 and TRBJ1-1): DTGVSQNPRHKITKRGQNVTFRCDPISEHNRLYWYRQTLGQGPEFLTYFQNEAQLEKSRLLSDRFSAERPKGSFSTLEIQRTEQGDSAMYLCASSLGSGTEAFFGQGTRLTVV.

The chain has TRBV3-1 and TRBJ1-5, with D possibly matching TRBD1 (5 bases). Germline V CDR1 and CDR2: LGHDT, YNNKEL (reference sequence). The CDR3 is made up of 14 amino acids. The ends were cut back, 4 bases at V and 4 bases at J, with 11 bases in the middle. The CDR3 sequence: CASSPRQTNQPQHF. CDR3 DNA: TGTGCCAGCAGCCCCCGACAGACGAATCAGCCCCAGCATTTT.

The chain recombines TRBV6-1 with TRBJ1-2, with 7 bases fitting TRBD1. CDR3 length: 15 amino acids. Germline trimming cut 10 bases from V and 5 bases from J; bases unmatched to any gene: 16. Germline CDR1 MNHNS, CDR2 SASEGT. DNA for the CDR3: TGTGCCAACAGGACCCCGAGGGGGCCGCTTTATGGCTACACCTTC. It is translated as CANRTPRGPLYGYTF.

This clonotype appeared many times. V and J are TRBV11-2 and TRBJ2-7; a weak D match, TRBD2 (5 bases). V lost 1 base and J 3 bases, leaving 13 bases between the germline ends. The CDR3 consists of 15 residues. Germline CDR1 SGHAT, CDR2 FQNNGV. CDR3 in DNA: TGTGCCAGCAGCTTAGGCCTCAGGACTCTCTACGAGCAGTACTTC. Translating it yields CASSLGLRTLYEQYF.

Ten or more counts support this clonotype. The CDR3 region is CASSTAGAGGDEQYF. CDR3 sequence (DNA): TGTGCCAGCAGCACCGCTGGGGCAGGGGGCGACGAGCAGTACTTC. The genes are TRBV7-6 and TRBJ2-7; 8 bases align to TRBD1. The germline gives CDR1 SGHVS, CDR2 FNYEAQ. There are 15 residues in the CDR3. V was pared by 5 bases and J by 5 bases, with 11 bases of the junction left unmatched.

This clonotype was recorded many times. This rearrangement joins TRBV12-3 or TRBV12-4 to TRBJ1-4, with D possibly being TRBD1 (5 bases). Trimming cost V 5 bases and J 10 bases, with 11 bases left between them. The CDR3 is made up of 12 amino acids. CDR3 nucleotides: TGTGCCAGCAGTCCCCAGGGTGGAAAACTGTTTTTT. This sequence encodes CASSPQGGKLFF.

The chain links TRBV5-6 to TRBJ2-1, with 9 bases that match TRBD1. The V segment lost 4 bases and the J segment 6 bases; nucleotides outside the gene matches: 11. The CDR3 covers 16 residues. Looked up from germline, CDR1 is SGHDT and CDR2 is YYEEEE. CDR3 residues: CASSTTRDRVINEQFF. CDR3 nucleotides: TGTGCCAGCAGCACGACCCGGGACAGGGTCATCAATGAGCAGTTCTTC.

The chain employs TRBV6-1 and TRBJ2-1; D is unclear. The CDR3 sequence is 14 residues long. Germline V gene data show CDR1 as MNHNS and CDR2 as SASEGT. V gave up 1 base and J gave up 4 bases, with 8 bases separating them. The CDR3 bases are TGTGCCAGCAGTGAAGTGAATCAATACAATGAGCAGTTCTTC. Its translation is CASSEVNQYNEQFF.

This chain joins TRBV7-9 and TRBJ1-1; no firm D call. There are 14 residues in the CDR3. CDR1 is SEHNR, CDR2 FQNEAQ, per germline (reference sequence). The V and J ends lost 0 bases and 3 bases respectively, with 8 bases between them. The CDR3 coding sequence is TGTGCCAGCAGCTTAGCCGCCGGGGACACTGAAGCTTTCTTT. Protein sequence: CASSLAAGDTEAFF.

The chain carries TRBV12-3 or TRBV12-4 and TRBJ1-5; D might be TRBD1 (6 bases). This CDR3 has 16 amino acids. V was cut by 2 bases and J by 2 bases, with 13 bases left in between. The CDR3 DNA sequence: TGTGCCAGCAGTTTACAGGGGAGAGGGGGCAATCAGCCCCAGCATTTT. It codes for CASSLQGRGGNQPQHF.

Ten or more counts support this clonotype. The chain carries TRBV5-1 and TRBJ1-4; 9 nucleotides align to TRBD1. CDR1 is SGHRS and CDR2 is YFSETQ in the germline V gene. The CDR3 is made up of 16 amino acids. The ends lost 0 bases at V and 8 bases at J; junction bases unmatched: 8. The CDR3 protein is CASSLGTGTGQEKLFF. DNA of the CDR3: TGCGCCAGCAGCTTGGGAACCGGGACAGGGCAAGAAAAACTGTTTTTT. The variable domain in full, completed from reference TRBV5-1 and TRBJ1-4, reads KAGVTQTPRYLIKTRGQQVTLSCSPISGHRSVSWYQQTPGQGLQFLFEYFSETQRNKGNFPGRFSGRQFSNSRSEMNVSTLELGDSALYLCASSLGTGTGQEKLFFGSGTQLSVL.

This clonotype was seen repeatedly, ten times or more. This chain uses TRBV27 with TRBJ2-6; D is perhaps TRBD1 (6 bases). CDR1 is MNHEY, CDR2 SMNVEV, per germline (reference sequence). The V end lost 7 bases, the J end lost 2 bases, and 12 bases lay between the germline ends. This CDR3 comprises 15 residues. The CDR3 DNA is TGTGCCAGCAATTCACAGGGTGCTGGGGCCAACGTCCTGACTTTC. Amino acid sequence: CASNSQGAGANVLTF.

The chain employs TRBV20-1 and TRBJ2-1, with D hard to call. Germline assignment: CDR1 DFQATT and CDR2 SNEGSKA (reference sequence). V was trimmed by 1 base and J by 6 bases, leaving 10 bases between them. The CDR3 is 13 amino acids. CDR3 sequence (DNA): TGCAGTGCTAGAGTTAGGCGTTCCAATGAGCAGTTCTTC. This translates into CSARVRRSNEQFF.

A word on this clonotype: A read error is possible here, since a much larger clone lies one base away. This chain links TRBV7-9 with TRBJ1-1; D possibly corresponds to TRBD1 (6 bases). Germline V CDR1 and CDR2: SEHNR, FQNEAQ (reference sequence). V lost 6 bases to trimming and J lost 6 bases, with 8 bases between them. The CDR3 is made up of 11 amino acids. In nucleotides, the CDR3 is TGTGCCAGCAGTGAGGGGGCTGAAGCTTTCTTT. Translated: CASSEGAEAFF. Full variable domain (rest looked up from reference TRBV7-9 and TRBJ1-1): DTGVSQNPRHKITKRGQNVTFRCDPISEHNRLYWYRQTLGQGPEFLTYFQNEAQLEKSRLLSDRFSAERPKGSFSTLEIQRTEQGDSAMYLCASSEGAEAFFGQGTRLTVV.

This clonotype occurred many times. This CDR3 is CASLRNTQYF. DNA of the CDR3: TGCGCCAGCTTGCGAAATACGCAGTATTTT. This chain connects TRBV5-1 to TRBJ2-3; D not resolved. CDR3 length: 10 residues. Germline V CDR1 and CDR2: SGHRS, YFSETQ. Trimming shortened V by 7 bases and J by 7 bases, and 7 bases separated the two germline ends.

The chain is built from TRBV5-1 and TRBJ2-7; 14 bases align to TRBD2. Looked up from germline, CDR1 is SGHRS and CDR2 is YFSETQ. V dropped 0 bases and J dropped 6; count of bases not matched to a gene: 5. This CDR3 has 16 residues. The CDR3 loop is CASSLGGLAGASEQYF. In DNA form, the CDR3 reads TGCGCCAGCAGCTTGGGGGGACTAGCGGGAGCGAGCGAGCAGTACTTC.

The genes are TRBV29-1 and TRBJ2-3; 7 bases match TRBD1. Looked up from germline, CDR1 is SQVTM and CDR2 is ANQGSEA. There are 11 residues in the CDR3. V gave up 8 bases and J gave up 4 bases; unmatched junction bases: 3. The CDR3 region is CSSTGADTQYF. CDR3 nucleotides: TGCAGCAGTACAGGGGCAGATACGCAGTATTTT.